This T cell receptor beta chain is from a study of T-cell memory formation after mild COVID-19. Study outcomes and limitations: Pre-infection memory held some responding clones, suggesting pre-existing cross-reactive T cells responded.

TCRdb independently ran MiXCR on the 5' RACE reads; one entry per CDR3 protein. The sample shows tens of thousands of distinct CDR3 sequences, 12% of them seen only once. About this clonotype: Its antigen is as yet unknown.

CDR3 length: 16 amino acids. Germline lookup yields CDR1 SGDLS and CDR2 YYNGEE. Trimming cost V 3 bases and J 1 base; bases outside gene matches: 10. Input material: PBMCs or a T cell subset sorted from them (not recorded which). This clonotype was obtained from a man younger than 35 who had mild COVID-19 (a few samples of this study predate the infection). Cell type and time point are not known. The chain joins TRBV9 to TRBJ2-7; 7 bases are shared with TRBD1. The CDR3 DNA follows: TGTGCCAGCAGCGCCCAGACAGGGAGATCTTCCTACGAGCAGTACTTC. It specifies CASSAQTGRSSYEQYF.